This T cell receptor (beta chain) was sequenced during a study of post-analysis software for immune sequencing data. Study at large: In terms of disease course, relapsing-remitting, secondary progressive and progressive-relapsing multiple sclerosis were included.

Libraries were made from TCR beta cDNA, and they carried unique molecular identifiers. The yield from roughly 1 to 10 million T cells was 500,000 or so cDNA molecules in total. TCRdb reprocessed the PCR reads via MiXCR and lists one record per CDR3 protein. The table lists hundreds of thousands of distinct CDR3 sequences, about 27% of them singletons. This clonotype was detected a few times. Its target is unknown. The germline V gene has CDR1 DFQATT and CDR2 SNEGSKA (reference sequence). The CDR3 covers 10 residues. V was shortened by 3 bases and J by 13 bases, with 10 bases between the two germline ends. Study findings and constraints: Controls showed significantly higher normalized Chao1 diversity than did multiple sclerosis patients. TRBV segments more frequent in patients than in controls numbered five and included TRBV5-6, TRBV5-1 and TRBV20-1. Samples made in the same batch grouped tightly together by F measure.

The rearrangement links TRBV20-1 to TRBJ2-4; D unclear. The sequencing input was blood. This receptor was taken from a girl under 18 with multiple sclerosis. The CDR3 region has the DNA TGCAGTGCTAGTTCTGAGCAGCAGTACTTC. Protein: CSASSEQQYF.